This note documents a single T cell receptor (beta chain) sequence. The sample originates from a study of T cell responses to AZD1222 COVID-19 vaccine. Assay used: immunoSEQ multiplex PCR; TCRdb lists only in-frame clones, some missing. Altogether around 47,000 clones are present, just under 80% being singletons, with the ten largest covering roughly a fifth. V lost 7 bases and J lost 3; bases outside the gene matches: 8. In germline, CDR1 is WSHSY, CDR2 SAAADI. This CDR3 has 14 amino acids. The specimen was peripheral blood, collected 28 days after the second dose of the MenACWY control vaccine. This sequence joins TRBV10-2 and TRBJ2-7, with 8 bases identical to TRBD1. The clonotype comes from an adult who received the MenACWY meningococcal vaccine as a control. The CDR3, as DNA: TGCGCCAGCACCAGAGGACAGGGAAACTACGAGCAGTACTTC. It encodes CASTRGQGNYEQYF.